This TCR beta chain was sequenced for a study of blood T cell repertoires in COVID-19. Study details: Samples representing acute and convalescent COVID-19 were sourced from the United States, Italy and Spain.

Authors' processing steps: Amplification of reference gene primers provided the estimated nucleated cell counts. Some clones are missing from TCRdb's copy, which holds only in-frame ones; the method was immunoSEQ multiplex PCR. V and J calls and clone size are those listed in that table; D and trimming were worked out from the DNA. The sample holds around 100,000 clones, 85% seen once. V lost 3 bases to trimming and J lost 5 bases; unmatched junction nucleotides: 1. There are 11 residues in the CDR3. The germline V gene has CDR1 DFQATT and CDR2 SNEGSKA (reference sequence). Sequencing was carried out using peripheral blood. The V and J genes are TRBV20-1 and TRBJ2-7, with 7 bases that match TRBD2. This TCR came from a man aged 35-49 years with acute or convalescent COVID-19. The CDR3 spells CSASRGDEQYF. The CDR3 region has the DNA TGCAGTGCTAGTCGGGGGGACGAGCAGTACTTC.